A selection of T cell receptor beta chains follows, all from one sample in a study of shared clonotypes between healthy human individuals. Measured with immunoSEQ multiplex PCR; TCRdb has only the in-frame clones, and not every one. The sample has just over 2,000,000 clones, approximately 94% seen once. Sequencing was done on a sample of naive CD8+ T cells sorted from blood. These receptors all come from a young man in good health. Each CDR3 is given with its conserved first and last residue. The D gene is left open where the match is weak. For some rows the clone size is stated as once, few or many, or as a class when expanded; others skip it.

J | D | V | size | DNA | CDR3
TRBJ2-3 | TRBD2 | TRBV4-3 | once | TGCGCCAGCAGCCATGGTCCGGGACTAGCGACAACAGATACGCAGTATTTT | CASSHGPGLATTDTQYF
TRBJ1-3 | . | TRBV28 | . | TGTGCCAGCAGTTCACTGACGGAAAGCTCTGGAAACACCATATATTTT | CASSSLTESSGNTIYF
TRBJ1-1 | . | TRBV28 | . | TGTGCCAGCAGTTTTGGTAACACTGAAGCTTTCTTT | CASSFGNTEAFF
TRBJ2-7 | TRBD1 | TRBV30 | . | TGTGCCTGGGTTGTGGGACAGAGGCCTTACGAGCAGTACTTC | CAWVVGQRPYEQYF
TRBJ1-1 | TRBD1 | TRBV29-1 | . | TGCAGCCACCGGGACAGCACCCTGAACACTGAAGCTTTCTTT | CSHRDSTLNTEAFF
TRBJ2-3 | TRBD1 | TRBV19 | . | TGTGCCAGTAGGACTGGGGACAGGGCAGATACGCAGTATTTT | CASRTGDRADTQYF
TRBJ1-1 | . | TRBV30 | . | TGTGCCTGGAGCGGACGAGCGAACACTGAAGCTTTCTTT | CAWSGRANTEAFF
TRBJ2-3 | TRBD2 | TRBV12-5 | . | TGTGCTAGTGGTTTGGTAGCGGGAGCGGGGGTCACAGATACGCAGTATTTT | CASGLVAGAGVTDTQYF
TRBJ2-3 | TRBD1 | TRBV30 | . | TGTGCCTGGGCGGGGACAGGGTACACAGATACGCAGTATTTT | CAWAGTGYTDTQYF
TRBJ2-7 | . | TRBV4-2 | . | TGTGCCAGCAGCCAGGCTGATTCCTACGAGCAGTACTTC | CASSQADSYEQYF
TRBJ1-5 | . | TRBV6-1 | . | TGTGCCAGCAGTGCAGGGCAAAGCAATCAGCCCCAGCATTTT | CASSAGQSNQPQHF
TRBJ1-3 | . | TRBV4-3 | . | TGCGCCAGCAGCCAAGACCGGGGAACTGGAAACACCATATATTTT | CASSQDRGTGNTIYF
TRBJ1-1 | . | TRBV7-8 | . | TGTGCCAGCAGCATTATGACAGGCACTGAAGCTTTCTTT | CASSIMTGTEAFF
TRBJ2-5 | TRBD2 | TRBV11-2 | . | TGTGCCAGCAGCTTACTAGCGGGGGGCCAAGAGACCCAGTACTTC | CASSLLAGGQETQYF
TRBJ2-1 | TRBD2 | TRBV6-1 | . | TGTGCCAGCAGTGAAACTAGCGGGGGCTACAATGAGCAGTTCTTC | CASSETSGGYNEQFF
TRBJ1-2 | . | TRBV14 | . | TGTGCCAGCAGCCAAGGGACACTAGCACGTTATGGCTACACCTTC | CASSQGTLARYGYTF
TRBJ1-2 | TRBD1 | TRBV4-2 | . | TGTGCCAGCAGCCCCGGACAGGTTGGAGGAGACTATGGCTACACCTTC | CASSPGQVGGDYGYTF
TRBJ2-7 | . | TRBV4-3 | . | TGCGCCAGCAGCCAAGCGCAGGGATCCCACGAGCAGTACTTC | CASSQAQGSHEQYF
TRBJ2-1 | . | TRBV7-9 | . | TGTGCCAGCAGCTGGGTGAATGAGCAGTTCTTC | CASSWVNEQFF
TRBJ1-1 | TRBD1 | TRBV25-1 | . | TGTGCCAGCGGGGAGGGGGCCTCTGAAGCTTTCTTT | CASGEGASEAFF
TRBJ2-7 | . | TRBV7-9 | . | TGTGCCAGCAGCCTAAGGAGGGACGAGCAGTACTTC | CASSLRRDEQYF
TRBJ2-7 | TRBD1 | TRBV9 | . | TGTGCCAGCAGCCCGGGGACAGGGTGGGAGCAGTACTTC | CASSPGTGWEQYF
TRBJ2-7 | . | TRBV13 | . | TGTGCCAGCAGCTCTCGGCGGGCCCTCTCCTACGAGCAGTACTTC | CASSSRRALSYEQYF